The clone carrying this TCR beta chain was seen repeatedly, ten times or more. Its target is not known. The source of the sample is a study of T cell repertoires in cytomegalovirus infection. Background on the study: CMV infection together with matching HLA type was indicated by public TCR beta signatures. Notes on the study in general: CMV-specific TCR beta clonotypes restricted by HLA-C dominated the ex vivo response. Carriage of CMV together with the relevant HLA was identifiable through cumulative public TCR beta family frequency.

V lost 4 bases to trimming and J lost 6 bases; unmatched junction nucleotides: 8. Germline CDR1 MDHEN, CDR2 SYDVKM. The CDR3 length is 15 residues. TCRdb ran MiXCR on the reads and lists one entry per CDR3 protein. The data show 65,000 to 90,000 distinct CDR3 sequences, 4% seen once. The sequencing input was PBMCs. This TCR was recovered from a human donor in good health (CMV status not recorded). Some clones in this sample may be carry-over from other donors' samples. The chain is built from TRBV28 and TRBJ2-1, with 8 bases matching TRBD2. CDR3 in amino acids: CASSSPLAGRNEQFF. CDR3 sequence (DNA): TGTGCCAGCAGTTCGCCTTTAGCGGGACGCAATGAGCAGTTCTTC.